What follows are 32 T cell receptor beta chains derived from one specimen sequenced in a study of T cell responses to AZD1222 COVID-19 vaccine. Only in-frame clones appear in the TCRdb table, and some are missing; sequencing was by immunoSEQ multiplex PCR. This sample has around 99,000 clones, with more than 80% found just once. Sequences were derived from peripheral blood, sampled on day 0 of AZD1222 vaccination. The receptor source for this set is an adult in good health.

The chain recombines TRBV7-9 with TRBJ1-2; the D is unclear. CDR3 length: 14 residues. Germline values: CDR1 SEHNR, CDR2 FQNEAQ (reference sequence). The ends were cut back, 5 bases at V and 4 bases at J, with 14 bases in the middle. CDR3 sequence (DNA): TGTGCCAGCAGCCCGTCGTCGGCAGTCTATGGCTACACCTTC. This translates into CASSPSSAVYGYTF.

This chain joins TRBV18 and TRBJ1-1; TRBD1 might be the D (6 bases). The germline V gene encodes CDR1 KGHSH and CDR2 LQKENI. Trimming removed 3 bases from V and 6 bases from J, with 17 bases in between. The CDR3 is made up of 15 amino acids. The CDR3 bases are TGTGCCAGCTCACCCTCGACAACCGGGACACCTGAAGCTTTCTTT. Translation: CASSPSTTGTPEAFF.

CDR3 in amino acids: CASGLGPTVTNEKLFF. CDR3 sequence (DNA): TGTGCTAGTGGTTTGGGTCCGACAGTGACTAATGAAAAACTGTTTTTT. The chain couples TRBV12-5 to TRBJ1-4, with a possible D match to TRBD1 (5 bases). The V gene lost 1 base and the J gene lost 2 bases, with 11 bases spanning the gap. Looked up from germline, CDR1 is LGHNT and CDR2 is FRNRAP. The CDR3 extends over 16 amino acids.

This chain uses TRBV19 with TRBJ2-7; 12 bases fit TRBD1. The J segment lost 2 bases and the V segment lost 5 bases, leaving 4 bases of the junction unmatched. Per the germline V gene, CDR1 is LNHDA and CDR2 is SQIVND (reference sequence). This CDR3 is 15 amino acids long. The DNA of the CDR3 is TGTGCCAGTAGTCCCCGGGACAGGGGGCCCTACGAGCAGTACTTC. Amino acid sequence: CASSPRDRGPYEQYF.

This chain links TRBV6-6 with TRBJ1-1; 9 bases are shared with TRBD1. The length of the CDR3 is 15 residues. Germline loops: CDR1 MNHNY, CDR2 SVGAGI (reference sequence). After removal of 7 bases from V and 3 bases from J, the junction contained 9 bases not matched to a gene. The CDR3 is CASILRTGDYTEAFF. DNA of the CDR3: TGTGCCAGCATCCTCCGGACAGGGGACTACACTGAAGCTTTCTTT.

The chain couples TRBV5-1 to TRBJ2-2; 10 positions agree with TRBD1. J was trimmed by 5 bases and V by 7 bases; bases with no gene match: 2. CDR3 length equals 13 residues. Germline-derived CDR1 and CDR2 are SGHRS and YFSETQ. The CDR3 loop reads CASRQGATGELFF. The CDR3 nucleotides are TGCGCCAGCCGACAGGGGGCTACCGGGGAGCTGTTTTTT.

In this sample, this clone turned up once. The chain couples TRBV14 to TRBJ2-7; D unclear. The CDR3 runs to 15 residues. Germline V gives CDR1 SGHDN, CDR2 FVKESK. Trimming took 1 base from V and 2 from J, leaving 12 bases between them. This CDR3 is CASSQVSAGAYEQYF. The CDR3 nucleotides read TGTGCCAGCAGCCAAGTTTCGGCCGGAGCCTACGAGCAGTACTTC.

This clone was counted a single time. V gene TRBV3-1 (or the pseudogene TRBV3-2) combines with J gene TRBJ2-1; 13 bases agree with TRBD2. The CDR3 has 15 amino acids. The V gene's germline CDR1 is LGHDT and CDR2 YNNKEL (reference sequence). The trim removed 2 bases at V and 6 bases at J, leaving 1 base unmatched. CDR3 sequence reads: CASSQTSGGANEQFF. CDR3 DNA sequence: TGTGCCAGCAGCCAAACTAGCGGGGGGGCCAATGAGCAGTTCTTC.

This clone was seen only once. The rearrangement joins TRBV29-1 to TRBJ1-1, with no clear D. Germline V gene data show CDR1 as SQVTM and CDR2 as ANQGSEA. Trimming took 5 bases from V and 0 from J, leaving 10 bases between them. The CDR3 loop spans 13 amino acids. CDR3 sequence reads: CSVCAPMNTEAFF. The CDR3, as DNA: TGCAGCGTTTGTGCCCCCATGAACACTGAAGCTTTCTTT.

This clone appeared a single time. The rearrangement links TRBV7-8 to TRBJ1-3; 10 positions match TRBD1. This CDR3 region has 16 residues. Germline loops: CDR1 SGHVS, CDR2 FQNEAQ. Trimming cost V 6 bases and J 1 base; bases outside gene matches: 6. DNA for the CDR3: TGTGCCAGCAGTCCTAGACAGGGGGCTTCTGGAAACACCATATATTTT. Protein sequence: CASSPRQGASGNTIYF.

This sequence joins TRBV7-6 and TRBJ2-2, with TRBD2 matching 8 bases. This CDR3 comprises 19 residues. After removal of 3 bases from V and 4 bases from J, the junction contained 16 bases not matched to a gene. CDR1 and CDR2 (germline): SGHVS, FNYEAQ. CDR3 in DNA: TGTGCCAGCAGCTTGAGGAGGGATCTAGGACTAGCAAGCACCGGGGAGCTGTTTTTT. Protein sequence: CASSLRRDLGLASTGELFF.

V is TRBV28 and J is TRBJ1-6, with D possibly matching TRBD1 (5 bases). V was pared by 6 bases and J by 7 bases, with 13 bases between. This CDR3 is 14 amino acids long. Per germline, CDR1 MDHEN and CDR2 SYDVKM. CDR3 sequence (DNA): TGTGCCAGCAGCTGGGGGATACAAAATTCACCCCTCCACTTT. It yields the protein CASSWGIQNSPLHF.

The chain links TRBV5-1 to TRBJ2-6; D not certain. This CDR3 comprises 16 residues. Germline V gives CDR1 SGHRS, CDR2 YFSETQ. Trimming took 1 base from V and 1 from J, leaving 9 bases between them. The chain's CDR3 is CASSLTRHSGANVLTF. CDR3 sequence (DNA): TGCGCCAGCAGCTTGACGCGGCATTCTGGGGCCAACGTCCTGACTTTC. Full variable domain (outside the CDR3, taken from reference TRBV5-1 and TRBJ2-6): KAGVTQTPRYLIKTRGQQVTLSCSPISGHRSVSWYQQTPGQGLQFLFEYFSETQRNKGNFPGRFSGRQFSNSRSEMNVSTLELGDSALYLCASSLTRHSGANVLTFGAGSRLTVL.

The rearrangement joins TRBV19 to TRBJ1-4, with D unresolved. CDR1 and CDR2 (germline): LNHDA, SQIVND (reference sequence). There are 15 residues in the CDR3. Deletions cut 5 bases from V and 0 bases from J, with 10 bases between. This CDR3 is CASSSKAATNEKLFF. CDR3 nucleotides: TGTGCCAGTAGTTCCAAAGCTGCAACTAATGAAAAACTGTTTTTT.

This chain joins TRBV7-2 and TRBJ1-1, with D perhaps matching TRBD1 (5 bases). V dropped 7 bases and J dropped 2 bases, with 11 bases sitting between them. The CDR3 covers 13 residues. Germline V gene sequence: CDR1 SGHTA, CDR2 FQGNSA. Here the CDR3 reads CASNPGINTEAFF. For the CDR3, the DNA is TGTGCCAGCAACCCAGGGATTAACACTGAAGCTTTCTTT.

This chain connects TRBV6-1 to TRBJ1-2; D possibly corresponds to TRBD1 (5 bases). V shed 2 bases and J shed 1 base, with 14 bases lying between them. CDR3 length: 16 amino acids. CDR1 MNHNS and CDR2 SASEGT come from the germline V gene. The CDR3 bases are TGTGCCAGCAGTGAACGGGGACCTCGGATTAACTATGGCTACACCTTC. Protein: CASSERGPRINYGYTF.

The chain has TRBV20-1 and TRBJ2-3, with a possible D match to TRBD2 (5 bases). V was cut by 3 bases and J by 5 bases, with 6 bases left in between. The germline V gene encodes CDR1 DFQATT and CDR2 SNEGSKA (reference sequence). The CDR3 is 11 residues long. Written as DNA, the CDR3 is TGCAGTGCTAGTCGGGGAGATACGCAGTATTTT. It is translated as CSASRGDTQYF.

The J gene is TRBJ2-2, the V gene TRBV19, with D possibly TRBD2 on 6 matching bases. V lost 8 bases, J lost 0 bases, and 10 bases lay in between. This CDR3 region has 14 residues. Per germline, CDR1 LNHDA and CDR2 SQIVND (reference sequence). In nucleotides, the CDR3 is TGTGCCAGTGCCGGGACTCCGAACACCGGGGAGCTGTTTTTT. Its protein product is CASAGTPNTGELFF. The full variable domain, in which reference TRBV19 and TRBJ2-2 provide the parts outside the CDR3, is DGGITQSPKYLFRKEGQNVTLSCEQNLNHDAMYWYRQDPGQGLRLIYYSQIVNDFQKGDIAEGYSVSREKKESFPLTVTSAQKNPTAFYLCASAGTPNTGELFFGEGSRLTVL.

V and J are TRBV19 and TRBJ1-4, with D unresolved. Germline CDR1 LNHDA, CDR2 SQIVND (reference sequence). Deletions cut 9 bases from V and 7 bases from J, with 18 bases between. The CDR3 has 14 amino acids. CDR3 in amino acids: CASHLADWGEKLFF. In DNA, the CDR3 is TGTGCCAGCCATTTAGCTGACTGGGGTGAAAAACTGTTTTTT.

V gene TRBV19 combines with J gene TRBJ1-5, with 8 bases matching TRBD1. The junction had 33 bases not matched to a gene; V was cut back by 11 bases and J by 6 bases. In germline, CDR1 is LNHDA, CDR2 SQIVND (reference sequence). The CDR3 has 21 amino acids. The CDR3 nucleotides are TGTGCCTTTTTTATATTTTTACCACGACAGGGGATGTCGAGGACGGGTCAGCCCCAGCATTTT. It specifies CAFFIFLPRQGMSRTGQPQHF.

V usage is TRBV19 and J usage is TRBJ1-6; D may be TRBD1 (6 bases). Germline V gene data show CDR1 as LNHDA and CDR2 as SQIVND (reference sequence). V lost 4 bases, J lost 7 bases, and 11 bases lay in between. The CDR3 has 14 residues. The CDR3 DNA is TGTGCCAGTAGTACTGGACAGTCAAATTCACCCCTCCACTTT. It specifies CASSTGQSNSPLHF.

The chain links TRBV28 to TRBJ1-1; TRBD1 aligns across 7 bases. The V and J ends lost 5 bases and 3 bases, in that order; junction bases with no gene match: 3. There are 13 residues in the CDR3. Germline CDR1 and CDR2: MDHEN and SYDVKM. This chain's CDR3 is CASSHGQDTEAFF. CDR3 coding DNA: TGTGCCAGCAGTCACGGACAGGACACTGAAGCTTTCTTT. The variable domain in full, completed from reference TRBV28 and TRBJ1-1, reads DVKVTQSSRYLVKRTGEKVFLECVQDMDHENMFWYRQDPGLGLRLIYFSYDVKMKEKGDIPEGYSVSREKKERFSLILESASTNQTSMYLCASSHGQDTEAFFGQGTRLTVV.

The CDR3 nucleotides are TGTGCCAGTAGTATAACTTCCCACTATGGCTACACCTTC. It is translated as CASSITSHYGYTF. The chain recombines TRBV19 with TRBJ1-2; D gene uncertain. CDR1 is LNHDA and CDR2 is SQIVND in the germline V gene (reference sequence). V was pared by 2 bases and J by 3 bases, with 7 bases between. There are 13 residues in the CDR3.

The chain joins TRBV28 to TRBJ2-7; D perhaps matches TRBD2 (6 bases). The V end was cut by 6 bases, the J end by 0 bases, with 15 bases between. The germline CDR1 and CDR2 sequences are MDHEN and SYDVKM. This CDR3 spans 15 amino acids. CDR3 in DNA: TGTGCCAGCAGGACAGCGGGTATGGGCTCCTACGAGCAGTACTTC. As protein: CASRTAGMGSYEQYF.

The chain recombines TRBV30 with TRBJ2-7; maybe TRBD2 (5 bases). The CDR3 is made up of 14 amino acids. The V end was cut by 3 bases, the J end by 3 bases, with 15 bases between. CDR1 GTSNPN and CDR2 SVGIG come from the germline V gene (reference sequence). The CDR3 protein is CAWRYGVGDYEQYF. The CDR3 bases are TGTGCCTGGAGGTACGGGGTTGGTGACTACGAGCAGTACTTC. Combining the CDR3 with reference TRBV30 and TRBJ2-7 gives the whole variable domain SQTIHQWPATLVQPVGSPLSLECTVEGTSNPNLYWYRQAAGRGLQLLFYSVGIGQISSEVPQNLSASRPQDRQFILSSKKLLLSDSGFYLCAWRYGVGDYEQYFGPGTRLTVT.

The V gene is TRBV9, the J gene TRBJ1-2; weak D call: TRBD1 (5 bases). There are 13 residues in the CDR3. Trimming pared 3 bases from V and 8 bases from J, leaving 14 bases between. Germline V gives CDR1 SGDLS, CDR2 YYNGEE. The DNA for the CDR3 is TGTGCCAGCAGCGCCCTAGGGGTTCAGGGCTACACCTTC. This encodes CASSALGVQGYTF.

The chain employs TRBV19 and TRBJ1-1, with a weak D call TRBD1 (5 bases). Germline values: CDR1 LNHDA, CDR2 SQIVND (reference sequence). The CDR3 consists of 16 residues. V lost 6 bases and J lost 4, with 21 bases in between. The DNA of the CDR3 is TGTGCCAGTAGAACGATCTATAGGGGTGAGGGCACTGAAGCTTTCTTT. This gives the protein CASRTIYRGEGTEAFF.

V usage is TRBV6-5 and J usage is TRBJ1-3; D is perhaps TRBD1 (5 bases). CDR1 MNHEY and CDR2 SVGAGI come from the germline V gene. This CDR3 has 15 residues. V was pared by 6 bases and J by 6 bases, with 18 bases between. CDR3 region: CASSNRAQGTNTIYF. CDR3 sequence (DNA): TGTGCCAGCAGCAACCGGGCTCAGGGAACAAACACCATATATTTT.

The chain carries TRBV9 and TRBJ2-3; 9 bases agree with TRBD2. Germline V gives CDR1 SGDLS, CDR2 YYNGEE. This CDR3 has 15 residues. J gave up 5 bases and V 4 bases, and 8 bases lay outside the gene matches. The CDR3 is CASSYASGAGDTQYF. The CDR3 DNA is TGTGCCAGCAGCTATGCTAGCGGGGCAGGAGATACGCAGTATTTT.

This clone occurred once. V is TRBV7-3 and J is TRBJ2-3; TRBD1 might be the D (5 bases). Trimming removed 5 bases at V and 5 bases at J, with 11 bases between. The CDR3 has 13 amino acids. Germline-derived CDR1 and CDR2 are SGHTA and FQGTGA. CDR3 nucleotide sequence: TGTGCCAGCAGCCCTCAAGGGGTAGATACGCAGTATTTT. Translating it yields CASSPQGVDTQYF.

This chain connects TRBV5-1 to TRBJ1-1, with 7 bases that match TRBD1. J lost 0 bases, V lost 4 bases, and 3 bases had no gene match. Germline V gene data show CDR1 as SGHRS and CDR2 as YFSETQ. There are 14 residues in the CDR3. In DNA form, the CDR3 reads TGCGCCAGCAGCAAGACAGGGTTGAACACTGAAGCTTTCTTT. Translated, it gives CASSKTGLNTEAFF.

This clone appeared a single time. V usage is TRBV6-6 and J usage is TRBJ1-6, with D unresolved. Between the trimmed V and J ends, which lost 2 bases and 3 bases, there was a span of 5 bases. The CDR3 extends over 14 amino acids. In germline, CDR1 is MNHNY, CDR2 SVGAGI (reference sequence). The CDR3 sequence is CASSYPDYNSPLHF. As DNA, the CDR3 is TGTGCCAGCAGTTACCCGGACTATAATTCACCCCTCCACTTT.